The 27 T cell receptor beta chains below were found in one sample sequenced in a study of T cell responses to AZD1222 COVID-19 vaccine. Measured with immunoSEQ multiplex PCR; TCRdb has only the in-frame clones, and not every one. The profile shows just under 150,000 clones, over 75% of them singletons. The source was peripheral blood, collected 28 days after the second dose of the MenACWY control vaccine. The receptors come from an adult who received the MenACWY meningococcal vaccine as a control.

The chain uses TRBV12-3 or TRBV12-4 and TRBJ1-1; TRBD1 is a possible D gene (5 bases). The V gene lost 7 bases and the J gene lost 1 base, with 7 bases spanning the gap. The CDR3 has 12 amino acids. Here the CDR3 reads CASKRGNTEAFF. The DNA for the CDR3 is TGTGCCAGCAAGAGGGGGAACACTGAAGCTTTCTTT.

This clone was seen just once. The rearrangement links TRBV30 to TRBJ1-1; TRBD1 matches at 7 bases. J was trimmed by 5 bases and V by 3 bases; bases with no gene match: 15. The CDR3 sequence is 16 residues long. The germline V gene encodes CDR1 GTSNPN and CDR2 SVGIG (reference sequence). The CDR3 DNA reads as TGTGCCTGGAGGGCGACAGGGCTTCTTTCAAGGACTGAAGCTTTCTTT. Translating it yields CAWRATGLLSRTEAFF.

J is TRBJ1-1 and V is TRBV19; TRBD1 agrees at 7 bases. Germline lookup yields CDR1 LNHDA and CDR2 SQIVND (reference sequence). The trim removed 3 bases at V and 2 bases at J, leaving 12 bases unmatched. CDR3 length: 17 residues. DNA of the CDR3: TGTGCCAGTAGTATCCCGCCGAATAGGGGGCGTAACACTGAAGCTTTCTTT. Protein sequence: CASSIPPNRGRNTEAFF.

CDR3 coding DNA: TGCAGCGCCCGCAGGGCGATGGACACTGAAGCTTTCTTT. It yields the protein CSARRAMDTEAFF. V usage is TRBV29-1 and J usage is TRBJ1-1, with D possibly TRBD1 on 5 matching bases. V was clipped by 7 bases and J by 3 bases, with 15 bases between them. This CDR3 is built from 13 residues. Germline-derived CDR1 and CDR2 are SQVTM and ANQGSEA.

CDR3 coding DNA: TGTGCCAGTAGTTACGGGGGGTTCTACGAGCAGTACTTC. Protein sequence: CASSYGGFYEQYF. The rearrangement links TRBV19 to TRBJ2-7; TRBD2 matches 7 bases. V shed 5 bases and J 3 bases; nucleotides not matched to a gene: 4. CDR3 length equals 13 residues. Germline V gives CDR1 LNHDA, CDR2 SQIVND (reference sequence).

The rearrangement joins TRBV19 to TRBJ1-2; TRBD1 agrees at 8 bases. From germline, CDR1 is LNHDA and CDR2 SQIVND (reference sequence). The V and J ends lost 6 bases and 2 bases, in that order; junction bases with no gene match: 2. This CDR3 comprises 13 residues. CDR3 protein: CASSQGANYGYTF. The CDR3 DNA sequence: TGTGCCAGTAGCCAGGGGGCAAACTATGGCTACACCTTC.

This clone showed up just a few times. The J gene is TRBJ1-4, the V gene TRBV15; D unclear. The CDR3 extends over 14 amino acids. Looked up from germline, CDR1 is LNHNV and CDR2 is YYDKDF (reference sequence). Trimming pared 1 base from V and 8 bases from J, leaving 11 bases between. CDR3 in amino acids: CATSRGGGYEKLFF. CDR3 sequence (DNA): TGTGCCACCAGCAGAGGGGGAGGATACGAAAAACTGTTTTTT.

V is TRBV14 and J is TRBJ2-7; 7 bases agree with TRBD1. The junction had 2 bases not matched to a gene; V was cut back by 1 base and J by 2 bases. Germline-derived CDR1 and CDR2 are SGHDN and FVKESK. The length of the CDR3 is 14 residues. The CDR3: CASSQVTGAYEQYF. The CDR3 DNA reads TGTGCCAGCAGCCAAGTTACAGGGGCCTACGAGCAGTACTTC.

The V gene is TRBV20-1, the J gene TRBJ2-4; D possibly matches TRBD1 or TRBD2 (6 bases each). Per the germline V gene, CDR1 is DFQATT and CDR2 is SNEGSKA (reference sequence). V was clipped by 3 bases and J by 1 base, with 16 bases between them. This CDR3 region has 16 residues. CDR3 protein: CSASVGGKGAKNIQYF. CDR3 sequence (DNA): TGCAGTGCTAGTGTGGGGGGCAAGGGGGCCAAAAACATTCAGTACTTC.

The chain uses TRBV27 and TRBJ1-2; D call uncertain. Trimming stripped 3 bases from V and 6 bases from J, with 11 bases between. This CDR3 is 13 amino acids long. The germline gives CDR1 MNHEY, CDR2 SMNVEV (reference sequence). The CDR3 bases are TGTGCCAGCAGTTTTGACGGATTGGATGGCTACACCTTC. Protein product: CASSFDGLDGYTF.

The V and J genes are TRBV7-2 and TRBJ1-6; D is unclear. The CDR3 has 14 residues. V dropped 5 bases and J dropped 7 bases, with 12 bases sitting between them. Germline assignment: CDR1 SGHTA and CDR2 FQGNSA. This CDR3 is CASSLEWLNSPLHF. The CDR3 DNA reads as TGTGCCAGCAGCCTGGAGTGGCTGAATTCACCCCTCCACTTT.

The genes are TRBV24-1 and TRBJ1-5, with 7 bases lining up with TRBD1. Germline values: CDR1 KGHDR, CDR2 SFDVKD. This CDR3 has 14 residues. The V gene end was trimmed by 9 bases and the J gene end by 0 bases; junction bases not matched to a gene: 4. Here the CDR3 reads CATAGTDSNQPQHF. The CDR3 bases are TGTGCCACCGCGGGGACAGATAGCAATCAGCCCCAGCATTTT.

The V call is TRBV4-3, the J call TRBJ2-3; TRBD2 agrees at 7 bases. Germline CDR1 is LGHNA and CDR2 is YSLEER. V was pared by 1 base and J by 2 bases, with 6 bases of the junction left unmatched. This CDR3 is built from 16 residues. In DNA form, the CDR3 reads TGCGCCAGCAGCCAAGGAGGAGCGGGACCCACAGATACGCAGTATTTT. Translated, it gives CASSQGGAGPTDTQYF.

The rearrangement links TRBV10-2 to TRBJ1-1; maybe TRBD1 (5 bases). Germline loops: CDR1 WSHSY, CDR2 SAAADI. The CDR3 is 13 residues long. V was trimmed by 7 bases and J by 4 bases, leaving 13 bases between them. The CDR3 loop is CASKSQRGTEAFF. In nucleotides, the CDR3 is TGCGCCAGCAAATCCCAGAGGGGCACTGAAGCTTTCTTT.

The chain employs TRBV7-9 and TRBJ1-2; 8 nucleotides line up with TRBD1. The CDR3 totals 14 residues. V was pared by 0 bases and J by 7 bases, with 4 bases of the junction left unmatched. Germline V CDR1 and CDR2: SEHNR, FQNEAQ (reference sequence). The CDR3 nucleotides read TGTGCCAGCAGCTTAGCACCAGGGGGCGTTGGCTACACCTTC. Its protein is CASSLAPGGVGYTF.

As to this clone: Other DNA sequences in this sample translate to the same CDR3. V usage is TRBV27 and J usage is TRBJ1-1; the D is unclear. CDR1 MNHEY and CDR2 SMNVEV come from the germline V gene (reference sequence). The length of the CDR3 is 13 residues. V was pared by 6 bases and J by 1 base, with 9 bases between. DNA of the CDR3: TGTGCCAGCAGCCTTACGGGGAACACTGAAGCTTTCTTT. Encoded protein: CASSLTGNTEAFF.

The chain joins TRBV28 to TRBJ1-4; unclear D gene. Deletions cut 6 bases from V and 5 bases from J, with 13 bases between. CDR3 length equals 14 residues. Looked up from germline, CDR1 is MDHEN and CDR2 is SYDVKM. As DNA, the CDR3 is TGTGCCAGCAGCCTCGTTTGGGAGAATGAAAAACTGTTTTTT. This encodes CASSLVWENEKLFF.

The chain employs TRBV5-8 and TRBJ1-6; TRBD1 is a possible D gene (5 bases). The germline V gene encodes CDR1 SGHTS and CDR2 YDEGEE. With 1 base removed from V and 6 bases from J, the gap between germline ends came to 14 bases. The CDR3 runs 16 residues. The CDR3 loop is CASSLLGTSSNSPLHF. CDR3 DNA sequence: TGTGCCAGCAGCTTGTTAGGGACTTCGAGTAATTCACCCCTCCACTTT.

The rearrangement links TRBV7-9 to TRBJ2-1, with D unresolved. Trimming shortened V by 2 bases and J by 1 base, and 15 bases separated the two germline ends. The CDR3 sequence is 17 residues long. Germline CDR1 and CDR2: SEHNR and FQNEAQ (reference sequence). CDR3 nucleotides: TGTGCCAGCAGCTTAAGCGACGGATCCGGGTCCTACAATGAGCAGTTCTTC. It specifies CASSLSDGSGSYNEQFF.

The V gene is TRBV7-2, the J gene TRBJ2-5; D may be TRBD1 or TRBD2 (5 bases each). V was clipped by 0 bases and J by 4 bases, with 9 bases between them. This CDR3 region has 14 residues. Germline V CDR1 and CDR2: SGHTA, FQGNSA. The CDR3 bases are TGTGCCAGCAGCTTAGCCCCAGGGAGAGAGACCCAGTACTTC. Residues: CASSLAPGRETQYF.

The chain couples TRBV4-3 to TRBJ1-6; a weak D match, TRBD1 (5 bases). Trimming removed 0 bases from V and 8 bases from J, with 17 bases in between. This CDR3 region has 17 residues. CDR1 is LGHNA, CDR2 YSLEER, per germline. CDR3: CASSQDSGGLGDSPLHF. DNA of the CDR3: TGCGCCAGCAGCCAAGATTCGGGTGGGCTGGGGGATTCACCCCTCCACTTT.

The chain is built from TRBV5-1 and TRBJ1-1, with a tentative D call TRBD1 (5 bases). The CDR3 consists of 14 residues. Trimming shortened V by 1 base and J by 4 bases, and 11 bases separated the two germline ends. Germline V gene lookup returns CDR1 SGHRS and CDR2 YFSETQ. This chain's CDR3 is CASSLWGVTTEAFF. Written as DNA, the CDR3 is TGCGCCAGCAGCTTGTGGGGCGTTACCACTGAAGCTTTCTTT.

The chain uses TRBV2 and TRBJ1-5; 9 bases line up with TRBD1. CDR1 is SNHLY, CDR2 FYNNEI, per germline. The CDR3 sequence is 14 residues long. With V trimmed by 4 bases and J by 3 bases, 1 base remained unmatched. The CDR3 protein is CASSGDRVNQPQHF. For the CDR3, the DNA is TGTGCCAGCAGTGGGGACAGGGTCAATCAGCCCCAGCATTTT.

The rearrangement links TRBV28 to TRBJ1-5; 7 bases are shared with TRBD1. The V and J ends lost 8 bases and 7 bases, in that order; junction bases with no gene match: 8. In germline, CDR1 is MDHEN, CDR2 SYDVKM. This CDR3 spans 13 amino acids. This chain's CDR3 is CASGTYRGQPQHF. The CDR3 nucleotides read TGTGCCAGCGGGACCTACAGGGGCCAGCCCCAGCATTTT.

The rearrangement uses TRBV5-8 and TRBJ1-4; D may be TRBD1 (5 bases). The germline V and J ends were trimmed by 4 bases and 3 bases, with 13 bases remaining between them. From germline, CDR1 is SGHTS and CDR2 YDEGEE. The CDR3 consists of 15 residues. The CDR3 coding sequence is TGTGCCAGCAGCCTGAGGTGGGGGGCTAATGAAAAACTGTTTTTT. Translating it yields CASSLRWGANEKLFF.

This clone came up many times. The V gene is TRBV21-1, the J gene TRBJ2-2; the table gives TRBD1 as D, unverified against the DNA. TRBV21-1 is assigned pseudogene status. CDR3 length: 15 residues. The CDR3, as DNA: TGTGCCAGCAGCGCCGGGACAGGCCCCGTCGGGGAGCTGTTTTTT. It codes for CASSAGTGPVGELFF.

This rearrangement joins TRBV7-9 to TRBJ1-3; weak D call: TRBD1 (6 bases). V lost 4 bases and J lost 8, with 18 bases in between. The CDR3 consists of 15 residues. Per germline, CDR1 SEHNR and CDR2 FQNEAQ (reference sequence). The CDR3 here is CASSYARGSADTIYF. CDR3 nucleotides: TGTGCCAGCAGCTACGCCAGGGGATCCGCGGACACCATATATTTT.